The source of this T cell receptor (beta chain) is a study of identical twins (dated by TCRdb to 2016 to 2017). About the investigation overall: The study deep-sequenced TCR alpha and beta repertoires from monozygotic twins, unrelated adults of various ages and cord blood to test whether fetal clonotypes persist. To rule out contamination, replicate twin experiments were performed at different times with different library preparation protocols. General study outcomes and caveats: Fewer insertions were carried by abundant cord blood beta clonotypes; a weaker similar trend was observed in young adult naive repertoires, while no such trend was observed in memory repertoires. A weaker excess of twin sharing was found in beta out-of-frame sequences because the signal-to-noise ratio was lowered by fewer shared sequences. Compared with coincidental sharing between unrelated individuals, an excess of low generation-probability sequences was observed among out-of-frame TCR alpha sequences shared between twins. Because the same donors could not be followed over many years, conclusions were based on cross-sectional statistical analysis. Invariant T cells such as MAIT and iNKT could partly confound zero-insertion analyses, though diverse VJ usage argued against this for most clonotypes. In monozygotic twins, out-of-frame TCR alpha sharing was systematically underestimated by recombination models, although the models agreed with sharing between unrelated individuals.

Including cysteine and phenylalanine, the CDR3 has 14 amino acids. Kept here is only the CDR3 DNA, which spans 42 bases and is read in frame from base 1. V sheds 6 bases and J sheds 0 bases, leaving 11 bases between their ends. CDR1 and CDR2 are drawn from the germline V gene (reference sequence): LGHDT, YNNKEL. Receptor amplification or capture employed 5' RACE. For sequencing, an Illumina HiSeq 2000 was employed. A universal primer binding site was introduced by template switching, and a unique molecular identifier was present in the final cDNA, enabling accurate counting of TCR cDNA molecules. First-strand cDNA for TCR alpha and beta chains was synthesized from specific primers in the conserved constant-segment region. To control for contamination, each cDNA library was double barcoded with a SMART-Mk sample barcode plus Illumina barcodes. TruSeq adapter sequences along with Illumina sample barcodes were introduced in two successive PCR steps. The Illumina HiSeq platform was used with custom primers to sequence TCR alpha and beta cDNA libraries. The paper's processing steps were these. MiGEC processed the raw reads to extract unique molecular identifiers, while MiXCR was used to determine the CDR3 positions. Recombination models were inferred per individual with the repgenHMM and IGoR tools using an EM algorithm. The tcR package in R was used for shared clonotype analysis, with sharing normalized by the product of cloneset sizes. To study raw recombination free of thymic and clonal selection effects, out-of-frame nonproductive sequences were analyzed. The public sequencing data were trimmed at Q25 with fastp and processed into clonotypes with MiXCR by TCRdb, which kept only in-frame beta chains. Identical CDR3 protein sequences are pooled into one entry, listed with their most common genes and DNA. The authors' filters were not applied to this entry. A total of 1.5 million to 2 million distinct CDR3 sequences appear in this sample, 32% of them only once. The biggest ten clones account for about 0.3% of the sample.

Every donor was a healthy Caucasian. This clonotype was seen a few times. It lacks a known antigen. Base-call qualities are not available, and no considerably larger clone is one nucleotide away. Sequenced sample: cord blood. The sequence joins TRBV3-1 to TRBJ2-5; D gene: possibly TRBD1, on 6 matching bases. This clonotype was sampled from a newborn girl in good health. The base sequence is TGTGCCAGCAGACATACAGGGAACCAAGAGACCCAGTACTTC. Translation gives CASRHTGNQETQYF.